This TCR beta chain was recovered during a study of T cells expressing NK-cell markers. Looking at the study overall: Within the sequenced cohort of eight donors, seven exhibited HCMV seropositivity and one was seronegative.

The study, taken as a whole, reports: Among CD8+ T cells from several donors, dominant NKG2C+ clonotypes accounted for about 1.0-7.0%.

Making the TCR beta cDNA relied on 5'RACE template switching with UMIs. After re-calling the 5' RACE reads, TCRdb lists one entry per CDR3 protein, DNA absent. The sample table includes some 450,000 distinct CDR3 sequences. Germline V gives CDR1 SGHDN, CDR2 FVKESK. The CDR3 spans 15 residues. About this clonotype: Antigen: not known.

This TCR was recovered from a woman between 18 and 70 years old in good health. The gene calls are TRBV14 and TRBJ1-1; TCRdb names TRBD1, which stays unverified in the absence of DNA. Material: blood T cells: a sorted CD56 or NKG2C T cell subset, CD4+ or CD8+ T cells, or bulk PBMC T cells (not recorded which). CDR3 amino acids: CASSQAGRGRTEAFF. The variable domain in full, with the rest retrieved from reference TRBV14 and TRBJ1-1, is EAGVTQFPSHSVIEKGQTVTLRCDPISGHDNLYWYRRVMGKEIKFLLHFVKESKQDESGMPNNRFLAERTGGTYSTLKVQPAELEDSGVYFCASSQAGRGRTEAFFGQGTRLTVV.